The 27 T cell receptor beta chains in this list originate from one sample, sequenced in a study of cytomegalovirus exposure and HLA in healthy donors. The PCR employed 60 Vbeta primers together with 13 Jbeta primers. The assay was immunoSEQ multiplex PCR, and TCRdb's table has in-frame clones only and misses some. Here the sample spans about 120,000 clones, 60% to 85% being singletons. The sample comprised PBMCs. Receptor source: a woman in her thirties or forties in good health and CMV-seropositive.

This clone was picked up one time. This chain links TRBV11-2 with TRBJ2-5; possible D gene TRBD2, 6 bases. The CDR3 sequence is 14 residues long. Germline CDR1 reads SGHAT; CDR2 reads FQNNGV. V was cut by 2 bases and J by 1 base, with 8 bases left in between. CDR3 coding DNA: TGTGCCAGCAGCTTACGCGGGACCCAAGAGACCCAGTACTTC. Translated, it gives CASSLRGTQETQYF.

The gene calls are TRBV28 and TRBJ2-1; 10 nucleotides align to TRBD2. V trimming: 6 bases; J trimming: 3 bases; junction bases outside the gene matches: 8. The CDR3 totals 16 residues. The germline V gene has CDR1 MDHEN and CDR2 SYDVKM. In DNA form, the CDR3 reads TGTGCCAGCAGCCTAGGGGCTAGCGGGGGCTACAATGAGCAGTTCTTC. Its translation is CASSLGASGGYNEQFF.

J is TRBJ2-1 and V is TRBV4-1; D is uncertain. There are 15 residues in the CDR3. Per the germline V gene, CDR1 is MGHRA and CDR2 is YSYEKL. V shed 3 bases and J shed 3 bases, with 12 bases lying between them. CDR3 sequence: CASSQLPEFYNEQFF. The CDR3 DNA sequence: TGCGCCAGCAGCCAGCTGCCGGAGTTCTACAATGAGCAGTTCTTC.

There are a few counts of this clone. The V gene is TRBV30, the J gene TRBJ2-7; 7 bases fit TRBD1. From germline, CDR1 is GTSNPN and CDR2 SVGIG (reference sequence). This CDR3 has 13 residues. The V gene end was trimmed by 2 bases and the J gene end by 2 bases; junction bases not matched to a gene: 3. Here the CDR3 reads CAWSTGTAYEQYF. The CDR3 nucleotides are TGTGCCTGGAGTACCGGGACAGCCTACGAGCAGTACTTC.

The V and J genes are TRBV4-3 and TRBJ2-5; 14 positions agree with TRBD2. The J call may be faulty, since TRBJ2-7 better matches the DNA end. This CDR3 region has 16 residues. CDR1 and CDR2 from the germline V gene are LGHNA and YSLEER. Written as DNA, the CDR3 is TGCGCCAGCAGCCAAGATGGACTAGCGGGAGGTTACGAGCAGTACTTC. This codes for CASSQDGLAGGYEQYF.

This chain uses TRBV9 with TRBJ2-3, with D tentatively TRBD1 (6 bases). This CDR3 spans 15 amino acids. Germline values: CDR1 SGDLS, CDR2 YYNGEE. V dropped 0 bases and J dropped 4 bases, with 12 bases sitting between them. The CDR3 region is CASSVERGWADTQYF. In DNA form, the CDR3 reads TGTGCCAGCAGCGTAGAGAGGGGGTGGGCAGATACGCAGTATTTT.

This clone was counted once. This chain links TRBV7-8 with TRBJ1-3, with unresolved D. The CDR3 spans 17 residues. V lost 0 bases and J 0 bases, leaving 12 bases between the germline ends. Per the germline V gene, CDR1 is SGHVS and CDR2 is FQNEAQ. CDR3 amino acids: CASSLAMKESSGNTIYF. CDR3 DNA sequence: TGTGCCAGCAGCTTAGCGATGAAGGAGTCCTCTGGAAACACCATATATTTT.

The chain is built from TRBV5-4 and TRBJ1-1; D not resolved. The CDR3 is made up of 15 amino acids. V lost 0 bases to trimming and J lost 1 base, with 10 bases between them. Germline V gene data show CDR1 as SGHNT and CDR2 as YYREEE (reference sequence). This CDR3 reads CASSLDSRKNTEAFF. As DNA, the CDR3 is TGTGCCAGCAGCTTGGATTCCAGAAAGAACACTGAAGCTTTCTTT.

This clone was detected only once. This chain links TRBV6-5 with TRBJ1-2, with D possibly TRBD1 on 5 matching bases. V shed 7 bases and J shed 4 bases, with 16 bases lying between them. Germline lookup yields CDR1 MNHEY and CDR2 SVGAGI. The CDR3 contains 14 residues. In nucleotides, the CDR3 is TGTGCCAGCACCAGGACGGGGGGGACCTATGGCTACACCTTC. Encoded protein: CASTRTGGTYGYTF.

This clone has just one count. The rearrangement joins TRBV2 to TRBJ1-2; 8 positions match TRBD1. V lost 5 bases to trimming and J lost 8 bases; unmatched junction nucleotides: 7. This CDR3 is built from 13 residues. Germline V gene lookup returns CDR1 SNHLY and CDR2 FYNNEI. Here the CDR3 reads CASSTGTGRGYTF. CDR3 nucleotides: TGTGCCAGCAGTACAGGGACAGGAAGAGGCTACACCTTC.

This clone was observed a handful of times. This chain joins TRBV10-3 and TRBJ1-1; 7 bases are shared with TRBD1. CDR3 length equals 17 residues. V lost 3 bases to trimming and J lost 5 bases; unmatched junction nucleotides: 15. CDR1 ENHRY and CDR2 SYGVKD come from the germline V gene. The CDR3 protein is CAISEPSTGRMGTEAFF. The CDR3 nucleotides are TGTGCCATCAGTGAACCCTCGACAGGGAGGATGGGGACTGAAGCTTTCTTT.

The chain combines TRBV2 with TRBJ2-5, with a possible D match to TRBD2 (6 bases). The CDR3 sequence is 15 residues long. The germline CDR1 and CDR2 sequences are SNHLY and FYNNEI. The ends were cut back, 7 bases at V and 4 bases at J, with 19 bases in the middle. CDR3 loop: CASTPIRDGGETQYF. DNA for the CDR3: TGTGCCAGCACGCCAATCCGGGACGGGGGAGAGACCCAGTACTTC.

The chain is built from TRBV7-6 and TRBJ2-5; unclear D gene. The V gene's germline CDR1 is SGHVS and CDR2 FNYEAQ. The CDR3 contains 16 residues. The ends were cut back, 5 bases at V and 2 bases at J, with 18 bases in the middle. CDR3 DNA sequence: TGTGCCAGCAGCCCCAGCGTAACCTACACTCAAGAGACCCAGTACTTC. This translates into CASSPSVTYTQETQYF.

The CDR3 sequence is CSVEGSGKLFF. CDR3 DNA: TGCAGCGTTGAAGGGAGTGGAAAACTGTTTTTT. V is TRBV29-1 and J is TRBJ1-4; D gene ambiguous. Trimming pared 1 base from V and 10 bases from J, leaving 7 bases between. Germline V gene sequence: CDR1 SQVTM, CDR2 ANQGSEA. The CDR3 totals 11 residues.

This rearrangement joins TRBV19 to TRBJ1-4; 9 nucleotides line up with TRBD1. In germline, CDR1 is LNHDA, CDR2 SQIVND (reference sequence). The CDR3 contains 14 residues. V lost 6 bases to trimming and J lost 7 bases; unmatched junction nucleotides: 6. As DNA, the CDR3 is TGTGCCAGTAGACCGACAGGGGGTGGTGAAAAACTGTTTTTT. Translating gives CASRPTGGGEKLFF.

The CDR3 spells CSAAAGVGYTF. The CDR3 coding sequence is TGCAGTGCTGCGGCAGGGGTGGGCTACACCTTC. The V and J genes are TRBV20-1 and TRBJ1-2, with a weak D call TRBD1 (6 bases). Germline V lookup: CDR1 DFQATT, CDR2 SNEGSKA (reference sequence). The CDR3 consists of 11 residues. Trimming shortened V by 5 bases and J by 8 bases, and 12 bases separated the two germline ends.

V is TRBV5-1 and J is TRBJ1-2; D may be TRBD1 (5 bases). The CDR3 totals 14 residues. Germline V gives CDR1 SGHRS, CDR2 YFSETQ. V dropped 4 bases and J dropped 5 bases, with 15 bases sitting between them. CDR3 sequence (DNA): TGCGCCAGCAGCCCCGGAGGGGAGGGTTATGGCTACACCTTC. Protein product: CASSPGGEGYGYTF.

V gene TRBV4-1 combines with J gene TRBJ1-2; 9 positions match TRBD1. There are 19 residues in the CDR3. Looked up from germline, CDR1 is MGHRA and CDR2 is YSYEKL. Losses at the gene ends were 5 bases for V and 3 bases for J; bases not matched to a gene: 19. Here the CDR3 DNA reads TGCGCCAGCAGCGCCCGGAGGCTTTGGGACAGGGACCTAGACTATGGCTACACCTTC. It translates to CASSARRLWDRDLDYGYTF.

This clone was counted only a few times. The chain uses TRBV10-3 and TRBJ2-7, with 7 bases identical to TRBD1. CDR3 length equals 15 residues. Unmatched junction bases numbered 10, after V lost 6 bases and J lost 2 bases. Looked up from germline, CDR1 is ENHRY and CDR2 is SYGVKD. CDR3 coding DNA: TGTGCCATCAGCCGGGACAGCAATCCCACCTACGAGCAGTACTTC. Its protein is CAISRDSNPTYEQYF.

This clone has more than one count but fewer than ten. This chain uses TRBV6-6 with TRBJ1-1, with a weak D call TRBD1 (5 bases). The V end lost 8 bases, the J end lost 1 base, and 14 bases lay between the germline ends. CDR3 size: 14 residues. Germline V gene data show CDR1 as MNHNY and CDR2 as SVGAGI (reference sequence). CDR3 sequence: CASSGFRGNTEAFF. The CDR3 DNA follows: TGTGCCAGCTCAGGGTTTCGAGGGAACACTGAAGCTTTCTTT.

This chain connects TRBV7-9 to TRBJ2-7, with D possibly matching TRBD2 (7 bases). CDR1 is SEHNR and CDR2 is FQNEAQ in the germline V gene (reference sequence). There are 14 residues in the CDR3. The ends were cut back, 8 bases at V and 5 bases at J, with 19 bases in the middle. CDR3 sequence (DNA): TGTGCCAGCGGGCGCCGGGGGGCTGGTAACGAGCAGTACTTC. It is translated as CASGRRGAGNEQYF.

The V gene is TRBV30, the J gene TRBJ1-6; no definite D call. The CDR3 length is 14 residues. V lost 3 bases and J lost 4, with 10 bases in between. Germline V lookup: CDR1 GTSNPN, CDR2 SVGIG (reference sequence). CDR3 protein: CAWRSGSYNSPLHF. CDR3 sequence (DNA): TGTGCCTGGAGATCGGGGTCTTATAATTCACCCCTCCACTTT.

The V gene is TRBV27, the J gene TRBJ1-6; D is undetermined. Germline CDR1 reads MNHEY; CDR2 reads SMNVEV (reference sequence). The CDR3 has 12 residues. Trimming cost V 5 bases and J 13 bases, with 12 bases left between them. The DNA for the CDR3 is TGTGCCAGCAGTCCGCCCGGGTCTCCCCTCCACTTT. This gives the protein CASSPPGSPLHF.

The chain links TRBV6-1 to TRBJ1-3, with a possible D match to TRBD1 (5 bases). The CDR3 has 13 amino acids. Per the germline V gene, CDR1 is MNHNS and CDR2 is SASEGT. Trimming cost V 7 bases and J 2 bases, with 9 bases left between them. Here the CDR3 DNA reads TGTGCCAGCACCCCCAGGGCTGGAAACACCATATATTTT. Protein sequence: CASTPRAGNTIYF.

This clone showed up just a few times. The chain joins TRBV5-1 to TRBJ2-7, with 10 bases matching TRBD1. CDR3 size: 14 residues. V shed 3 bases and J 3 bases; nucleotides not matched to a gene: 3. Germline V gene data show CDR1 as SGHRS and CDR2 as YFSETQ. This chain's CDR3 is CASSSGQGGYEQYF. The CDR3 nucleotides read TGCGCCAGCAGCTCCGGACAGGGGGGCTACGAGCAGTACTTC.

The chain uses TRBV11-2 and TRBJ2-1; D remains unclear. V gave up 2 bases and J gave up 0 bases, with 8 bases separating them. Germline CDR1 and CDR2: SGHAT and FQNNGV. The length of the CDR3 is 15 residues. The CDR3 sequence is CASSLSTSSYNEQFF. The DNA for the CDR3 is TGTGCCAGCAGCTTAAGCACGAGCTCCTACAATGAGCAGTTCTTC.

The rearrangement uses TRBV19 and TRBJ2-6; D gene unclear. CDR3 length: 14 residues. V was pared by 5 bases and J by 0 bases, with 5 bases between. Per the germline V gene, CDR1 is LNHDA and CDR2 is SQIVND (reference sequence). The CDR3 spells CASSGSSGANVLTF. DNA for the CDR3: TGTGCCAGTAGTGGCAGCTCTGGGGCCAACGTCCTGACTTTC.